The TCR beta chain under discussion was sequenced for a study of T cells after yellow fever vaccination. Of note for this clonotype: The antigen is unknown.

The V gene's germline CDR1 is SGHTA and CDR2 FQGTGA. V lost 5 bases and J lost 5; bases outside the gene matches: 3. The CDR3 extends over 13 amino acids. Study results and caveats: Reappearance after the booster was observed for most primary-vaccination clones (roughly 95% CD4, over 75% CD8).

Template switching with 5'RACE generated the TCR cDNA and added a universal primer site and UMIs. TCRdb independently ran MiXCR on the 5' RACE reads; one entry per CDR3 protein. The repertoire holds about 300,000 distinct CDR3 sequences, approximately 8% seen once, with about 3.7% in the top ten. V usage is TRBV7-3 and J usage is TRBJ2-1, with 7 bases matching TRBD1. The receptor's source is a man aged 18 to 30 who received the YFV17D yellow fever vaccine. The sample here was CD4+ T cells sorted from PBMCs, taken 5 days after the yellow fever booster vaccination. CDR3 DNA sequence: TGTGCCAGCAGCAAGGGACAGAACAATGAGCAGTTCTTC. The encoded protein is CASSKGQNNEQFF.